This T cell receptor (beta chain) derives from a study of shared clonotypes between healthy human individuals. A note on this clone: The target antigen is unknown.

Study-wide results and caveats: Represented diversity, genetic and exposure-history alike, was limited by few donors.

Only in-frame clones appear in the TCRdb table, and some are missing; sequencing was by immunoSEQ multiplex PCR. Of about 1 million clones in the sample, about 74% were seen once. This CDR3 is built from 14 residues. Germline V gene data show CDR1 as MNHEY and CDR2 as SVGAGI. Trimming shortened V by 6 bases and J by 0 bases, and 9 bases separated the two germline ends. The sample taken for sequencing was memory CD4+ T cells sorted from blood. Subset given: CD45RA-negative fraction. This rearrangement joins TRBV6-5 to TRBJ1-3, with D unresolved. The sequence came from a man aged 18-30 years in good health. For the CDR3, the DNA is TGTGCCAGCAGGGGCCAGGCCTCTGGAAACACCATATATTTT. It translates to CASRGQASGNTIYF.